This T cell receptor beta chain was captured in a study of cytomegalovirus exposure and HLA in healthy donors. 13 Jbeta primers and 60 Vbeta primers were used for the PCR. The repertoire was sequenced with immunoSEQ multiplex PCR; TCRdb's copy has only in-frame clones and lacks some. The profile shows about 90,000 clones, roughly 84% of them singletons. Looked up from germline, CDR1 is SGHTA and CDR2 is FQGTGA. Trimming took 5 bases from V and 3 from J; bases not matched to a gene: 23. This CDR3 has 21 residues. The material sequenced was PBMCs. The chain joins TRBV7-3 to TRBJ2-3; TRBD1 aligns across 10 bases. This receptor was obtained from a man under 40 in good health and CMV-seronegative. As DNA, the CDR3 is TGTGCCAGCAGCCCCCGCCGGGACAGGGGCCAGTGGGGGGCAATGACAGATACGCAGTATTTT. Amino acid sequence: CASSPRRDRGQWGAMTDTQYF.